Listed here are 19 T cell receptor beta chains from one sample, sequenced in a study of blood T cell repertoires in COVID-19. Using immunoSEQ multiplex PCR, the repertoire was profiled, and TCRdb retains in-frame clones only, with some absent. The table shows 200,000 to 250,000 clones, with about four fifths occurring only once. The specimen was peripheral blood. These receptor sequences come from a woman aged 40 to 50 with acute or convalescent COVID-19.

The table lists this clone with a few counts. The rearrangement joins TRBV5-6 to TRBJ1-2; 11 positions agree with TRBD1. CDR1 is SGHDT and CDR2 is YYEEEE in the germline V gene. V lost 3 bases and J lost 3; bases outside the gene matches: 10. There are 17 residues in the CDR3. CDR3 nucleotide sequence: TGTGCCAGCAGCTCATTATCCGGACAGGGGGCGTACTATGGCTACACCTTC. Translation: CASSSLSGQGAYYGYTF.

This clone occurred a few times. V and J are TRBV7-7 and TRBJ2-5; the D is unclear. The V end lost 3 bases, the J end lost 1 base, and 15 bases lay between the germline ends. This CDR3 is built from 16 residues. Germline CDR1 is SSHAT and CDR2 is FNYEAQ (reference sequence). The CDR3 loop reads CASSFTVGLGQETQYF. In DNA, the CDR3 is TGTGCCAGCAGCTTTACGGTCGGTCTTGGCCAAGAGACCCAGTACTTC.

Written as DNA, the CDR3 is TGCGCCAGCAGCTTGTTGACGCGGGCTGCCACCGGGGAGCTGTTTTTT. Translated: CASSLLTRAATGELFF. The genes are TRBV5-1 and TRBJ2-2; a possible D gene is TRBD2 (5 bases). CDR3 length: 16 residues. The germline V gene has CDR1 SGHRS and CDR2 YFSETQ. Deletions cut 1 base from V and 4 bases from J, with 14 bases between.

The CDR3 spells CASRKTGGNGYTF. CDR3 DNA: TGTGCCAGCAGAAAAACAGGGGGCAATGGCTACACCTTC. The chain carries TRBV9 and TRBJ1-2; 9 bases align to TRBD1. CDR3 length equals 13 residues. CDR1 SGDLS and CDR2 YYNGEE come from the germline V gene. The ends lost 5 bases at V and 6 bases at J; junction bases unmatched: 5.

The chain carries TRBV5-4 and TRBJ2-1; 7 bases are shared with TRBD1. The ends lost 4 bases at V and 3 bases at J; junction bases unmatched: 7. There are 15 residues in the CDR3. Germline lookup yields CDR1 SGHNT and CDR2 YYREEE (reference sequence). CDR3 residues: CASSPTPGGYNEQFF. CDR3 sequence (DNA): TGTGCCAGCAGCCCTACCCCAGGGGGCTACAATGAGCAGTTCTTC. Full variable domain (missing parts from reference TRBV5-4 and TRBJ2-1): ETGVTQSPTHLIKTRGQQVTLRCSSQSGHNTVSWYQQALGQGPQFIFQYYREEENGRGNFPPRFSGLQFPNYSSELNVNALELDDSALYLCASSPTPGGYNEQFFGPGTRLTVL.

The chain has TRBV6-5 and TRBJ1-2; 9 bases map to TRBD1. The ends lost 9 bases at V and 11 bases at J; junction bases unmatched: 16. Germline CDR1 and CDR2: MNHEY and SVGAGI. This CDR3 spans 14 amino acids. CDR3 sequence: CASVGLRDRVAYTF. CDR3 sequence (DNA): TGTGCCAGTGTTGGACTTCGGGACAGGGTCGCTTACACCTTC.

This chain uses TRBV10-2 with TRBJ2-3; TRBD2 aligns across 9 bases. The CDR3 spans 14 residues. The V segment lost 6 bases and the J segment 2 bases; nucleotides outside the gene matches: 3. Germline-derived CDR1 and CDR2 are WSHSY and SAAADI. As DNA, the CDR3 is TGCGCCAGCAGGCTAGCGGGGTCCACAGATACGCAGTATTTT. Residues: CASRLAGSTDTQYF.

The V gene is TRBV9, the J gene TRBJ2-2, with 10 bases aligning to TRBD1. V lost 3 bases to trimming and J lost 7 bases; unmatched junction nucleotides: 6. Germline CDR1 reads SGDLS; CDR2 reads YYNGEE. The CDR3 has 15 amino acids. In nucleotides, the CDR3 is TGTGCCAGCAGCGAACAGGACAGGGGGAGCGGGGAGCTGTTTTTT. As protein: CASSEQDRGSGELFF.

V and J are TRBV6-5 and TRBJ1-2, with 7 bases aligning to TRBD1. The J segment lost 7 bases and the V segment lost 8 bases, leaving 7 bases of the junction unmatched. The CDR3 runs 12 residues. Germline V gene data show CDR1 as MNHEY and CDR2 as SVGAGI. The CDR3 loop reads CASRDRDGGYTF. CDR3 nucleotide sequence: TGTGCCAGCCGAGACAGGGACGGTGGCTACACCTTC.

The chain links TRBV4-3 to TRBJ1-3; TRBD1 matches 7 bases. Germline V lookup: CDR1 LGHNA, CDR2 YSLEER. J was trimmed by 0 bases and V by 0 bases; bases with no gene match: 5. The CDR3 length is 17 residues. For the CDR3, the DNA is TGCGCCAGCAGCCAAGACAGGGGGTTACTCTCTGGAAACACCATATATTTT. This gives the protein CASSQDRGLLSGNTIYF.

The rearrangement links TRBV19 to TRBJ1-5; 8 bases match TRBD1. Trimming removed 5 bases from V and 2 bases from J; junction bases left unmatched: 5. Germline CDR1 is LNHDA and CDR2 is SQIVND (reference sequence). There are 15 residues in the CDR3. The chain's CDR3 is CASSFQGAGNQPQHF. The CDR3 DNA follows: TGTGCCAGTAGTTTCCAGGGGGCTGGCAATCAGCCCCAGCATTTT.

This chain joins TRBV4-1 and TRBJ2-7; D not certain. V gave up 0 bases and J gave up 1 base, with 10 bases separating them. This CDR3 has 15 residues. CDR1 is MGHRA, CDR2 YSYEKL, per germline. The CDR3 here is CASSQELRQSYEQYF. The CDR3 DNA sequence: TGCGCCAGCAGCCAAGAACTGCGGCAGTCCTACGAGCAGTACTTC.

V gene TRBV6-5 combines with J gene TRBJ2-7, with D possibly TRBD2 on 5 matching bases. Germline CDR1 and CDR2: MNHEY and SVGAGI. This CDR3 spans 12 amino acids. The V gene lost 5 bases and the J gene lost 2 bases, with 7 bases spanning the gap. CDR3 in DNA: TGTGCCAGCAGTCGAGGGACCTACGAGCAGTACTTC. It codes for CASSRGTYEQYF.

This clone has only a few counts. The J gene is TRBJ2-7, the V gene TRBV4-1; D is unresolved. Germline V CDR1 and CDR2: MGHRA, YSYEKL. Trimming took off 0 bases at V and 6 bases at J, with 9 bases between the two ends. CDR3 length: 13 amino acids. The CDR3 sequence is CASSQEPQIEQYF. Here the CDR3 DNA reads TGCGCCAGCAGCCAAGAGCCCCAGATCGAGCAGTACTTC.

This chain connects TRBV19 to TRBJ2-6; 8 nucleotides match TRBD1. The trim removed 5 bases at V and 8 bases at J, leaving 14 bases unmatched. The CDR3 sequence is 17 residues long. Germline CDR1 reads LNHDA; CDR2 reads SQIVND (reference sequence). The DNA of the CDR3 is TGTGCCAGTAGTCCCCGGACAGGGCTGTCTCTTTCCAACGTCCTGACTTTC. Its translation: CASSPRTGLSLSNVLTF. Full variable domain (outside the CDR3, taken from reference TRBV19 and TRBJ2-6): DGGITQSPKYLFRKEGQNVTLSCEQNLNHDAMYWYRQDPGQGLRLIYYSQIVNDFQKGDIAEGYSVSREKKESFPLTVTSAQKNPTAFYLCASSPRTGLSLSNVLTFGAGSRLTVL.

The chain combines TRBV2 with TRBJ1-4; 8 bases line up with TRBD1. This CDR3 has 15 amino acids. After removal of 6 bases from V and 8 bases from J, the junction contained 11 bases not matched to a gene. Per the germline V gene, CDR1 is SNHLY and CDR2 is FYNNEI. CDR3 residues: CASRDSGQGREKLFF. The CDR3, as DNA: TGTGCCAGCAGGGACTCCGGACAGGGAAGAGAAAAACTGTTTTTT. The whole variable domain, filled in from reference TRBV2 and TRBJ1-4, reads EPEVTQTPSHQVTQMGQEVILRCVPISNHLYFYWYRQILGQKVEFLVSFYNNEISEKSEIFDDQFSVERPDGSNFTLKIRSTKLEDSAMYFCASRDSGQGREKLFFGSGTQLSVL.

The chain has TRBV14 and TRBJ1-2; TRBD1 matches 8 bases. V lost 4 bases, J lost 8 bases, and 3 bases stayed unmatched. The CDR3 has 12 residues. Germline V gene lookup returns CDR1 SGHDN and CDR2 FVKESK. CDR3 residues: CASSPWTGGYTF. CDR3 sequence (DNA): TGTGCCAGCAGCCCGTGGACAGGGGGCTACACCTTC. Filled out from reference TRBV14 and TRBJ1-2, the complete variable domain reads EAGVTQFPSHSVIEKGQTVTLRCDPISGHDNLYWYRRVMGKEIKFLLHFVKESKQDESGMPNNRFLAERTGGTYSTLKVQPAELEDSGVYFCASSPWTGGYTFGSGTRLTVV.

CDR3 in DNA: TGTGCCAGCAGCCTCACGTCCCCTCGACAGGCCCCCTACAATGAGCAGTTCTTC. Translation gives CASSLTSPRQAPYNEQFF. The chain recombines TRBV27 with TRBJ2-1; maybe TRBD1 (6 bases). This CDR3 comprises 18 residues. Trimming pared 6 bases from V and 2 bases from J, leaving 23 bases between. Germline CDR1 and CDR2: MNHEY and SMNVEV (reference sequence).

The chain carries TRBV12-3 or TRBV12-4 and TRBJ1-1; a weak D match, TRBD1 (5 bases). V was trimmed by 6 bases and J by 7 bases, leaving 15 bases between them. The CDR3 loop spans 13 amino acids. The CDR3 region is CASRSTAWDEAFF. The CDR3 DNA reads as TGTGCCAGCAGATCGACAGCCTGGGATGAAGCTTTCTTT.